This TCR beta chain was identified during a study of T cells after yellow fever vaccination. This clonotype was counted at least ten times. Its target is unknown. In TCRdb, the 5' RACE reads were re-called with MiXCR into one record per CDR3 protein. Here the sample spans more than 95,000 distinct CDR3 sequences, 7.4% being singletons. Whole-study findings and limits: The secondary response was weaker, and its peak arrived faster, on day 5 versus 15. Some clonotypes were seen in both the CD4 and the CD8 compartments. These made up a small share and likely arose from convergent recombination.

Germline CDR1 reads SGHTA; CDR2 reads FQGNSA. The CDR3 extends over 14 amino acids. The trim removed 7 bases at V and 0 bases at J, leaving 4 bases unmatched. This TCR was sampled from a young man who received the YFV17D yellow fever vaccine. The input for sequencing was CD4+ T cells sorted from PBMCs, taken more than 8 days after the first yellow fever vaccination. The J gene is TRBJ1-1, the V gene TRBV7-2; 8 bases fit TRBD1. CDR3 protein: CASTMGQVNTEAFF. For the CDR3, the DNA is TGTGCCAGCACCATGGGACAGGTGAACACTGAAGCTTTCTTT.